The rows below give T cell receptor beta chains drawn from one sample of a study of shared clonotypes between healthy human individuals. Data came from immunoSEQ multiplex PCR; TCRdb stores just in-frame clones and leaves some out. This table has under 1,100,000 clones, approximately 80% appearing once. Input material: memory CD4+ T cells from PBMCs. The receptor source for this set is a man aged 18 to 29 in good health. Some clones in this sample may be carry-over from other donors' samples. Each CDR3 is given with its conserved first and last residue. The D gene is left open where the match is weak. Expanded clones are given a class, and other clones once, few, many or no size at all.

cdr3_aa | cdr3_nt | v_call | clone_size | d_call | j_call
CASSLALYTEAFF | TGTGCCAGCAGCTTAGCGCTGTACACTGAAGCTTTCTTT | TRBV7-6 | . | . | TRBJ1-1
CASSPKRAGTYNEQFF | TGTGCCAGCAGCCCCAAGCGGGCGGGAACCTACAATGAGCAGTTCTTC | TRBV7-2 | . | . | TRBJ2-1
CASSWDRMNTGELFF | TGTGCCAGCAGCTGGGACAGAATGAACACCGGGGAGCTGTTTTTT | TRBV11-2 | . | TRBD1 | TRBJ2-2
CASSLRKNGDTGELFF | TGCGCCAGCAGCTTACGAAAAAACGGTGACACCGGGGAGCTGTTTTTT | TRBV5-1 | once | . | TRBJ2-2
CASSLLSSQETQYF | TGTGCCAGCAGCTTACTTTCGTCTCAAGAGACCCAGTACTTC | TRBV7-2 | . | . | TRBJ2-5
CASSPDLVGMQTGNTIYF | TGTGCCAGCAGTCCTGACCTGGTTGGGATGCAAACTGGAAACACCATATATTTT | TRBV27 | many | . | TRBJ1-3
CASSFKSHNTGELFF | TGTGCCAGCAGCTTCAAGTCCCACAACACCGGGGAGCTGTTTTTT | TRBV7-8 | . | . | TRBJ2-2
CASSVQQETQYF | TGTGCCAGCAGTGTACAGCAAGAGACCCAGTACTTC | TRBV2 | few | . | TRBJ2-5
CASSHYRGSSYEQYF | TGCGCCAGCAGCCACTACAGGGGGTCCTCCTACGAGCAGTACTTC | TRBV4-1 | . | TRBD1 | TRBJ2-7
CASSELVVVTGTYEQYF | TGTGCCAGCAGTGAATTGGTAGTGGTTACCGGGACCTACGAGCAGTACTTC | TRBV2 | many | . | TRBJ2-7
CASSLEGGRYTGELFF | TGCGCCAGCAGCTTGGAAGGAGGGCGGTACACCGGGGAGCTGTTTTTT | TRBV5-1 | . | . | TRBJ2-2
CASAGQGATEAFF | TGCGCCAGCGCCGGACAGGGGGCTACTGAAGCTTTCTTT | TRBV5-1 | . | TRBD1 | TRBJ1-1
CATNDRLSGGYTF | TGTGCCACCAACGACAGGCTTTCTGGGGGCTACACCTTC | TRBV19 | . | . | TRBJ1-2
CASSLMGTTTDTQYF | TGTGCCAGCAGTTTAATGGGGACTACCACAGATACGCAGTATTTT | TRBV27 | many | TRBD2 | TRBJ2-3
CSAGGATEQYF | TGCAGTGCCGGAGGGGCAACCGAGCAGTACTTC | TRBV20-1 | . | . | TRBJ2-7
CASSEGFSRGRRDLVAFF | TGTGCCAGCAGTGAAGGATTTTCGAGGGGGCGACGGGACTTGGTGGCTTTCTTT | TRBV6-1 | . | TRBD1 | TRBJ1-1
CASSLLAGGKEQYF | TGTGCCAGCAGCTTACTAGCGGGAGGGAAGGAGCAGTACTTC | TRBV5-6 | . | TRBD2 | TRBJ2-7
CASSESVGGELFF | TGTGCCAGCAGTGAATCGGTTGGCGGGGAGCTGTTTTTT | TRBV2 | many | . | TRBJ2-2
CASSQSQQANQPQHF | TGCGCCAGCAGCCAATCCCAGCAGGCGAATCAGCCCCAGCATTTT | TRBV4-1 | few | . | TRBJ1-5
CSVSGTSGTWQETQYF | TGCAGCGTATCCGGGACTAGCGGGACGTGGCAAGAGACCCAGTACTTC | TRBV29-1 | . | TRBD2 | TRBJ2-5
CASSKFEAPDTQYF | TGCGCCAGCAGCAAGTTTGAGGCCCCAGATACGCAGTATTTT | TRBV5-1 | few | . | TRBJ2-3
CASSSDAKAGNTIYF | TGTGCCAGCAGCAGCGACGCTAAGGCTGGAAACACCATATATTTT | TRBV21-1 | . | . | TRBJ1-3
CASTEGTGRDTQYF | TGTGCCAGCACCGAGGGAACAGGGCGGGATACGCAGTATTTT | TRBV2 | . | . | TRBJ2-3
CASKETGGGGYEQYF | TGTGCCAGCAAAGAAACAGGGGGCGGAGGTTACGAGCAGTACTTC | TRBV19 | . | TRBD1 | TRBJ2-7
CACSPTRTGYTF | TGTGCCTGTAGTCCGACAAGGACCGGCTACACCTTC | TRBV30 | . | . | TRBJ1-2
CASSREGASSYEQYF | TGTGCCAGCTCACGTGAGGGGGCGAGTTCCTACGAGCAGTACTTC | TRBV18 | . | TRBD1 | TRBJ2-7
CASSPGGSASYEQYF | TGTGCCAGCAGCCCAGGGGGGAGCGCGTCCTACGAGCAGTACTTC | TRBV2 | . | . | TRBJ2-7
CASSDSYSNQPQHF | TGTGCCAGCAGTGACAGTTATAGCAATCAGCCCCAGCATTTT | TRBV25-1 | once | . | TRBJ1-5
CSVDRGVGEQFF | TGCAGCGTTGACCGGGGGGTTGGAGAGCAGTTCTTC | TRBV29-1 | once | TRBD2 | TRBJ2-1
CATSRDQVGDNQPQHF | TGTGCCACCAGCAGAGATCAGGTCGGGGACAATCAGCCCCAGCATTTT | TRBV15 | . | . | TRBJ1-5
CASSLVTESTDTQYF | TGTGCCAGCAGCTTAGTCACGGAAAGCACAGATACGCAGTATTTT | TRBV11-2 | . | . | TRBJ2-3
CASSRIAEDTDTQYF | TGTGCCAGCAGCAGAATAGCGGAAGACACAGATACGCAGTATTTT | TRBV7-8 | . | . | TRBJ2-3
CASSLAPTGGPRELFF | TGCGCCAGCAGCTTGGCCCCGACAGGGGGTCCGCGAGAGCTGTTTTTT | TRBV5-1 | . | TRBD1 | TRBJ2-2
CAIRAGSYNEQFF | TGTGCCATCCGGGCCGGATCCTACAATGAGCAGTTCTTC | TRBV6-1 | . | . | TRBJ2-1
CASSLTRDNEQFF | TGTGCCAGCAGCTTAACTAGGGACAATGAGCAGTTCTTC | TRBV7-3 | . | . | TRBJ2-1
CAIEPPTGVDEQYF | TGTGCCATCGAGCCCCCGACAGGGGTGGACGAGCAGTACTTC | TRBV28 | . | TRBD1 | TRBJ2-7
CASSQGAGEQFF | TGCGCCAGCAGCCAAGGGGCGGGAGAGCAGTTCTTC | TRBV4-1 | once | . | TRBJ2-1
CASSRDFGQGAKYF | . | TRBV7-2 | . | . | TRBJ2-7
CASSSRDTSEAFF | TGTGCCAGTAGCTCCCGGGACACCTCTGAAGCTTTCTTT | TRBV19 | once | . | TRBJ1-1
CASSFGSELNEKLFF | TGCGCCAGCAGCTTTGGATCGGAACTTAATGAAAAACTGTTTTTT | TRBV5-1 | . | . | TRBJ1-4